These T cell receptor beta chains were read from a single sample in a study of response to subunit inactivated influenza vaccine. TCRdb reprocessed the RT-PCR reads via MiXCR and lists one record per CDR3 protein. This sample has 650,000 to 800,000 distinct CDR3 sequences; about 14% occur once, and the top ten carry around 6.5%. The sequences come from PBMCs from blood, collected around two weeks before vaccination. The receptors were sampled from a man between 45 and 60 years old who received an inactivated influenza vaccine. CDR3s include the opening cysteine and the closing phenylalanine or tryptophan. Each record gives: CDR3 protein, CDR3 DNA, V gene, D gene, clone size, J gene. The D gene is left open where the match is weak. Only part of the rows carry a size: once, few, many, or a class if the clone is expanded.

CDR3aa: CASSARALWQYF
CDR3nt: TGTGCCAGCAGTGCGAGGGCCCTGTGGCAGTACTTC
v_gene: TRBV2
d_gene: NA
abundance: NA
j_gene: TRBJ2-4

CDR3aa: CASSKRTGYPNYGYTF
CDR3nt: TGCGCCAGCAGCAAACGGACAGGGTACCCTAACTATGGCTACACCTTC
v_gene: TRBV4-1
d_gene: TRBD1
abundance: few
j_gene: TRBJ1-2

CDR3aa: CSARSVAGGPSGKNIQYF
CDR3nt: TGCAGTGCCCGTAGCGTAGCGGGAGGGCCGTCAGGCAAAAACATTCAGTACTTC
v_gene: TRBV20-1
d_gene: TRBD2
abundance: few
j_gene: TRBJ2-4

CDR3aa: CASSLSGATNEKLFF
CDR3nt: TGTGCCAGCAGTTTGTCGGGAGCAACTAATGAAAAACTGTTTTTT
v_gene: TRBV12-3/TRBV12-4
d_gene: NA
abundance: many
j_gene: TRBJ1-4

CDR3aa: CASSSGTGAFNSPLHF
CDR3nt: TGCGCCAGCAGTTCCGGGACAGGGGCTTTCAATTCACCCCTCCACTTT
v_gene: TRBV5-1
d_gene: TRBD1
abundance: NA
j_gene: TRBJ1-6

CDR3aa: CASSPRLAGSGETQYF
CDR3nt: TGTGCCAGCAGCCCCCGTCTAGCGGGGAGCGGAGAGACCCAGTACTTC
v_gene: TRBV11-2
d_gene: TRBD2
abundance: NA
j_gene: TRBJ2-5

CDR3aa: CASSPGLAGRDEQFF
CDR3nt: TGTGCCAGCAGCCCGGGACTAGCGGGACGCGATGAGCAGTTCTTC
v_gene: TRBV11-2
d_gene: TRBD2
abundance: few
j_gene: TRBJ2-1

CDR3aa: CSATPSDNEQFF
CDR3nt: TGCAGTGCCACCCCAAGCGACAATGAGCAGTTCTTC
v_gene: TRBV20-1
d_gene: NA
abundance: many
j_gene: TRBJ2-1

CDR3aa: CASSLPPFSYEQYF
CDR3nt: TGTGCCAGCAGTTTACCCCCTTTTTCCTACGAGCAGTACTTC
v_gene: TRBV28
d_gene: NA
abundance: NA
j_gene: TRBJ2-7

CDR3aa: CASSSGTSGSPLSYEQYF
CDR3nt: TGCGCCAGCAGCTCAGGGACTAGCGGGAGTCCCCTCTCCTACGAGCAGTACTTC
v_gene: TRBV5-1
d_gene: TRBD2
abundance: few
j_gene: TRBJ2-7

CDR3aa: CAITAGSSYEQYF
CDR3nt: TGTGCCATCACCGCAGGGTCGTCCTACGAGCAGTACTTC
v_gene: TRBV28
d_gene: NA
abundance: NA
j_gene: TRBJ2-7

CDR3aa: CASSLASRGNTEAFF
CDR3nt: TGTGCCAGCAGCTTAGCCTCCAGGGGAAACACTGAAGCTTTCTTT
v_gene: TRBV7-2
d_gene: NA
abundance: NA
j_gene: TRBJ1-1

CDR3aa: CASSLATVDYSLHF
CDR3nt: TGTGCCAGCAGCTTAGCGACGGTCGACTACTCCCTCCACTTT
v_gene: TRBV7-9
d_gene: NA
abundance: many
j_gene: TRBJ1-6

CDR3aa: CASSYQASYNEQFF
CDR3nt: TGCGCCAGCAGCTACCAGGCGTCCTACAATGAGCAGTTCTTC
v_gene: TRBV5-1
d_gene: NA
abundance: many
j_gene: TRBJ2-1

CDR3aa: CASSDGGTYGYTF
CDR3nt: TGTGCCAGCAGTGACGGGGGCACCTATGGCTACACCTTC
v_gene: TRBV27
d_gene: NA
abundance: NA
j_gene: TRBJ1-2

CDR3aa: CASSLLRTGQSEHYF
CDR3nt: TGTGCCAGCAGTTTACTCAGGACAGGTCAGTCCGAGCACTACTTC
v_gene: TRBV12-3/TRBV12-4
d_gene: TRBD1
abundance: NA
j_gene: TRBJ2-7

CDR3aa: CASSNSGGQGYTF
CDR3nt: TGTGCCAGCAGCAACTCAGGGGGCCAAGGCTACACCTTC
v_gene: TRBV27
d_gene: TRBD1
abundance: NA
j_gene: TRBJ1-2

CDR3aa: CASSRDSFSLAEAFF
CDR3nt: TGTGCCAGCAGTCGGGACAGCTTCTCCCTAGCTGAAGCTTTCTTT
v_gene: TRBV28
d_gene: TRBD1
abundance: many
j_gene: TRBJ1-1

CDR3aa: CASSLGTVYVRGGAANTGELFF
CDR3nt: TGTGCCAGCAGCTTAGGTACTGTGTACGTCCGGGGTGGGGCTGCGAACACCGGGGAGCTGTTTTTT
v_gene: TRBV11-3
d_gene: NA
abundance: NA
j_gene: TRBJ2-2

CDR3aa: CASSDRTGDHNEQFF
CDR3nt: TGTGCCAGCAGTGACCGGACAGGGGACCACAATGAGCAGTTCTTC
v_gene: TRBV12-3/TRBV12-4
d_gene: TRBD1
abundance: few
j_gene: TRBJ2-1

CDR3aa: CASSPGTDTGELFF
CDR3nt: TGTGCCAGCAGTCCCGGGACCGACACCGGGGAGCTGTTTTTT
v_gene: TRBV12-3/TRBV12-4
d_gene: NA
abundance: NA
j_gene: TRBJ2-2

CDR3aa: CASSQEIRADTQYF
CDR3nt: TGCGCCAGCAGCCAAGAAATCCGGGCGGATACGCAGTATTTT
v_gene: TRBV4-1
d_gene: NA
abundance: few
j_gene: TRBJ2-3

CDR3aa: CASSQDLRTASSPLHF
CDR3nt: TGTGCCAGCAGCCAAGATCTTAGGACAGCCAGTTCACCCCTCCACTTT
v_gene: TRBV3-1
d_gene: NA
abundance: many
j_gene: TRBJ1-6

CDR3aa: CSARTGGNSNQPQHF
CDR3nt: TGCAGTGCGAGGACAGGGGGGAATAGCAATCAGCCCCAGCATTTT
v_gene: TRBV20-1
d_gene: TRBD1
abundance: once
j_gene: TRBJ1-5

CDR3aa: CASSLPGTSGTYEQYF
CDR3nt: TGTGCCAGCAGCTTACCCGGGACTAGCGGCACTTACGAGCAGTACTTC
v_gene: TRBV7-2
d_gene: TRBD2
abundance: many
j_gene: TRBJ2-7

CDR3aa: CASSLTRASGDTGELFF
CDR3nt: TGTGCCAGCAGCTTAACGAGGGCTAGCGGCGACACCGGGGAGCTGTTTTTT
v_gene: TRBV7-3
d_gene: TRBD2
abundance: few
j_gene: TRBJ2-2

CDR3aa: CAISELVTSYEQYF
CDR3nt: TGTGCCATCAGTGAGTTGGTCACCTCCTACGAGCAGTACTTC
v_gene: TRBV10-3
d_gene: NA
abundance: many
j_gene: TRBJ2-7

CDR3aa: CSALSRGRETQYF
CDR3nt: TGCAGCGCCCTCTCCAGGGGGCGTGAGACCCAGTACTTC
v_gene: TRBV29-1
d_gene: TRBD1
abundance: NA
j_gene: TRBJ2-5

CDR3aa: CASSLWGGISYNEQFF
CDR3nt: TGTGCCAGCAGTTTATGGGGCGGAATTTCCTACAATGAGCAGTTCTTC
v_gene: TRBV28
d_gene: NA
abundance: NA
j_gene: TRBJ2-1

CDR3aa: CASSVGLAGYNEQFF
CDR3nt: TGTGCCAGCAGCGTGGGACTAGCGGGCTACAATGAGCAGTTCTTC
v_gene: TRBV9
d_gene: TRBD2
abundance: many
j_gene: TRBJ2-1

CDR3aa: CAIRGQGANEQYF
CDR3nt: TGTGCCATCAGAGGACAGGGGGCCAACGAGCAGTACTTC
v_gene: TRBV10-3
d_gene: TRBD1
abundance: NA
j_gene: TRBJ2-7

CDR3aa: CASSLGSIMGPSYNEQFF
CDR3nt: TGTGCCAGCAGCTTAGGAAGTATTATGGGTCCCTCCTACAATGAGCAGTTCTTC
v_gene: TRBV11-2
d_gene: NA
abundance: many
j_gene: TRBJ2-1

CDR3aa: CSAEPGDEQYF
CDR3nt: TGCAGTGCGGAACCAGGGGACGAGCAGTACTTC
v_gene: TRBV20-1
d_gene: NA
abundance: few
j_gene: TRBJ2-7

CDR3aa: CSARDTGERVFF
CDR3nt: TGCAGTGCTAGAGATACGGGGGAAAGGGTGTTTTTT
v_gene: TRBV20-1
d_gene: NA
abundance: many
j_gene: TRBJ1-4

CDR3aa: CASSLDEGAGGYTF
CDR3nt: TGCGCCAGCAGCTTGGATGAGGGGGCTGGAGGCTACACCTTC
v_gene: TRBV5-1
d_gene: TRBD1
abundance: NA
j_gene: TRBJ1-2

CDR3aa: CASSPRQNRNTGELFF
CDR3nt: TGTGCCAGCAGTCCCCGGCAGAACAGGAACACCGGGGAGCTGTTTTTT
v_gene: TRBV28
d_gene: NA
abundance: few
j_gene: TRBJ2-2

CDR3aa: CASSPIGGLSTGELFF
CDR3nt: TGTGCCAGCAGTCCGATTGGAGGGCTCAGCACCGGGGAGCTGTTTTTT
v_gene: TRBV6-1
d_gene: NA
abundance: NA
j_gene: TRBJ2-2

CDR3aa: CASSFNREQYF
CDR3nt: TGTGCCAGCAGCTTTAACAGGGAGCAGTACTTC
v_gene: TRBV5-6
d_gene: NA
abundance: NA
j_gene: TRBJ2-7

CDR3aa: CASSGEAGDLSGYTF
CDR3nt: TGTGCCAGCAGCGGAGAGGCAGGGGATTTGAGTGGCTACACCTTC
v_gene: TRBV7-9
d_gene: NA
abundance: few
j_gene: TRBJ1-2

CDR3aa: CSAAGGTGELFF
CDR3nt: TGCAGCGCCGCCGGGGGAACCGGGGAGCTGTTTTTT
v_gene: TRBV29-1
d_gene: NA
abundance: NA
j_gene: TRBJ2-2

CDR3aa: CASSQGTAGTAGNTIYF
CDR3nt: TGCGCCAGCAGCCAAGGAACGGCGGGGACAGCTGGAAACACCATATATTTT
v_gene: TRBV4-3
d_gene: TRBD1
abundance: few
j_gene: TRBJ1-3

CDR3aa: CASRDRSSYEQYF
CDR3nt: TGTGCCAGCCGGGACAGGAGCTCCTACGAGCAGTACTTC
v_gene: TRBV12-3/TRBV12-4
d_gene: TRBD1
abundance: NA
j_gene: TRBJ2-7

CDR3aa: CASSPSSGAYYNEQFF
CDR3nt: TGTGCCAGCAGTCCTAGTAGCGGGGCTTACTACAATGAGCAGTTCTTC
v_gene: TRBV12-3/TRBV12-4
d_gene: TRBD2
abundance: few
j_gene: TRBJ2-1

CDR3aa: CASSLESGPYEQYF
CDR3nt: TGCGCCAGCAGCTTGGAAAGCGGTCCCTACGAGCAGTACTTC
v_gene: TRBV5-1
d_gene: NA
abundance: few
j_gene: TRBJ2-7

CDR3aa: CSVDGGTSGNTREQFF
CDR3nt: TGCAGCGTTGACGGAGGGACTAGCGGGAATACACGCGAGCAGTTCTTC
v_gene: TRBV29-1
d_gene: TRBD2
abundance: NA
j_gene: TRBJ2-1

CDR3aa: CASSYQGWSYTF
CDR3nt: TGTGCCAGCAGTTATCAGGGATGGAGCTACACCTTC
v_gene: TRBV6-2/TRBV6-3
d_gene: NA
abundance: few
j_gene: TRBJ1-2

CDR3aa: CASSHNVSGNSPLHF
CDR3nt: TGCGCCAGCAGCCACAACGTATCGGGAAATTCACCCCTCCACTTT
v_gene: TRBV4-3
d_gene: NA
abundance: few
j_gene: TRBJ1-6

CDR3aa: CASSLADRFQETQYF
CDR3nt: TGTGCCAGCAGCTTAGCGGACAGATTCCAAGAGACCCAGTACTTC
v_gene: TRBV7-9
d_gene: NA
abundance: NA
j_gene: TRBJ2-5

CDR3aa: CASSTRTGYNEQFF
CDR3nt: TGTGCCAGCAGTACCCGGACGGGTTACAATGAGCAGTTCTTC
v_gene: TRBV6-1
d_gene: NA
abundance: many
j_gene: TRBJ2-1

CDR3aa: CASTRDSGETQYF
CDR3nt: TGCGCCAGCACCAGGGACTCCGGGGAGACCCAGTACTTC
v_gene: TRBV10-2
d_gene: NA
abundance: NA
j_gene: TRBJ2-5

CDR3aa: CSVGLAVGNEQFF
CDR3nt: TGCAGCGTGGGACTAGCGGTAGGGAATGAGCAGTTCTTC
v_gene: TRBV29-1
d_gene: TRBD2
abundance: few
j_gene: TRBJ2-1

CDR3aa: CASSYPRSTDTQYF
CDR3nt: TGTGCCAGCAGTTACCCCCGGAGCACAGATACGCAGTATTTT
v_gene: TRBV6-5
d_gene: NA
abundance: few
j_gene: TRBJ2-3

CDR3aa: CAIRGSSVFGDEQFF
CDR3nt: TGTGCCATCAGAGGCTCGAGCGTCTTCGGTGATGAGCAGTTCTTC
v_gene: TRBV10-3
d_gene: NA
abundance: many
j_gene: TRBJ2-1